These 8 T cell receptor beta chains share one sample of origin, sequenced in a study of CD8+CD57+ T cells in acquired aplastic anemia. The TCR beta profiling, which covered VDJ combination and CDR3 sequence, was carried out using genomic DNA as the template. A single record per CDR3 protein comes from TCRdb applying MiXCR to the reads. The profile shows under 200,000 distinct CDR3 sequences, about 70% of them singletons. The patients chosen for sequencing had shown expansion of CD8+CD57+ cells (detected by flow cytometry). Sequenced material: sorted CD4+, CD8+, or CD8+CD57+ T cells (not recorded which) from PBMCs. These receptors were collected from a human donor with aplastic anemia.

This clonotype was seen at least ten times. The chain combines TRBV7-9 with TRBJ2-1; weak D call: TRBD1 (5 bases). V lost 5 bases and J lost 13, with 12 bases in between. The CDR3 loop spans 11 amino acids. Germline-derived CDR1 and CDR2 are SEHNR and FQNEAQ (reference sequence). The CDR3 coding sequence is TGTGCCAGCAGCACTCCAGGGTATCAGTTCTTC. Protein: CASSTPGYQFF.

This clonotype was recorded a few times. The V call is TRBV12-3 or TRBV12-4, the J call TRBJ1-4; D is uncertain. The CDR3 is 13 residues long. Trimming left V 0 bases short and J 5 bases short, with 4 bases between. CDR3 in DNA: TGTGCCAGCAGTTTAGCGCACAATGAAAAACTGTTTTTT. This sequence encodes CASSLAHNEKLFF.

The V gene is TRBV19, the J gene TRBJ1-1, with no clear D. This CDR3 comprises 16 residues. CDR1 LNHDA and CDR2 SQIVND come from the germline V gene (reference sequence). The ends were cut back, 7 bases at V and 0 bases at J, with 18 bases in the middle. CDR3 loop: CASMARAGSLNTEAFF. CDR3 in DNA: TGTGCCAGTATGGCCCGTGCCGGAAGTTTGAACACTGAAGCTTTCTTT.

The rearrangement joins TRBV9 to TRBJ1-1, with 7 bases fitting TRBD1. CDR3 length: 15 residues. Trimming at V came to 0 bases and at J to 4 bases, leaving 6 bases not matched to a gene. The germline gives CDR1 SGDLS, CDR2 YYNGEE. CDR3 loop: CASSVGWQGGTEAFF. CDR3 sequence (DNA): TGTGCCAGCAGCGTAGGATGGCAGGGGGGCACTGAAGCTTTCTTT.

Details on this clonotype: Just one base apart from a much larger clone, this may be a read error. This chain links TRBV15 with TRBJ2-5; 9 nucleotides align to TRBD2. This CDR3 has 13 residues. Germline assignment: CDR1 LNHNV and CDR2 YYDKDF (reference sequence). The CDR3 DNA sequence: TGTGCCACCAGCTGGATAGCGGGAGAGGCCCAGTACTTC. It is translated as CATSWIAGEAQYF. The complete variable domain, with remaining parts taken from reference TRBV15 and TRBJ2-5, reads DAMVIQNPRYQVTQFGKPVTLSCSQTLNHNVMYWYQQKSSQAPKLLFHYYDKDFNNEADTPDNFQSRRPNTSFCFLDIRSPGLGDTAMYLCATSWIAGEAQYFGPGTRLLVL.

The chain employs TRBV7-2 and TRBJ2-5, with TRBD2 matching over 14 bases. V dropped 4 bases and J dropped 5; count of bases not matched to a gene: 6. Germline CDR1 SGHTA, CDR2 FQGNSA. The CDR3 length is 16 residues. The CDR3 DNA reads as TGTGCCAGCAGCTCACGACTAGCGGGGGGGCTGGAGACCCAGTACTTC. Its protein product is CASSSRLAGGLETQYF.

This clonotype is a singleton in its sample. This rearrangement joins TRBV20-1 to TRBJ1-4; 8 bases are a match to TRBD1. The germline gives CDR1 DFQATT, CDR2 SNEGSKA (reference sequence). V lost 6 bases to trimming and J lost 7 bases; unmatched junction nucleotides: 13. The CDR3 has 15 residues. CDR3 protein: CSARPTGAGSEKLFF. The DNA of the CDR3 is TGCAGTGCCCGCCCGACAGGGGCCGGGAGTGAAAAACTGTTTTTT.

V usage is TRBV20-1 and J usage is TRBJ2-1; TRBD2 matches 8 bases. Germline V lookup: CDR1 DFQATT, CDR2 SNEGSKA (reference sequence). Trimming took 0 bases from V and 2 from J; bases not matched to a gene: 3. This CDR3 spans 15 amino acids. The CDR3 coding sequence is TGCAGTGCTAGAGAAACGGGGGGGCCCTACAATGAGCAGTTCTTC. As protein: CSARETGGPYNEQFF.